Listed below are T cell receptor beta chains from one sample, sequenced in a study of cytomegalovirus exposure and HLA in healthy donors. The table came from immunoSEQ multiplex PCR; TCRdb's copy has only in-frame clones and leaves some out. This sample has approximately 180,000 clones; roughly 80% occur once, and the top ten carry roughly 1.5%. What was sequenced was PBMCs. These receptors came from a woman between 18 and 30 years old in good health and CMV-seronegative. CDR3s include the opening cysteine and the closing phenylalanine or tryptophan. The order of the fields is V gene, CDR3 protein.

>TRBV18
CASSQGQGMNTEAFF
>TRBV7-9
CASSLVGSHNEQFF
>TRBV27
CASRGQGAYEKLFF
>TRBV7-9
CASSLGGTGGGGANVLTF
>TRBV5-1
CASSLWGQGHPYNEQFF
>TRBV9
CASSVGRGQGQPQHF
>TRBV6-4
CASSDSKPFNEQFF
>TRBV9
CASTDNGHSYNEQFF
>TRBV7-9
CASSHGETQYF
>TRBV29-1
CSVEGRLAGPYNEQFF
>TRBV10-3
CAISALADSYNEQFF
>TRBV5-1
CASSRTSGTADTQYF
>TRBV7-2
CASSLRSSGDTGELFF
>TRBV11-2
CASSFEWAGQETQYF
>TRBV7-2
CASSLDRGGATDTQYF
>TRBV5-4
CASSRTANYGYTF
>TRBV5-6
CASSMEWTGAYYGYTF
>TRBV7-2
CASSRRDRGLEKLFF
>TRBV27
CASHSRDSRTDTQYF
>TRBV29-1
CIPRRGTSGRWYEQYF
>TRBV7-9
CASSHDGDQPQHF
>TRBV9
CASSQNVAGGYNEQFF
>TRBV9
CASSSRRDSNQPQHF
>TRBV19
CASASGQGVPDSNQPQHF
>TRBV11-2
CASSFRTARGNTIYF
>TRBV9
CASSVVGSDYNEQFF
>TRBV6-6
CASRVQGARTEAFF
>TRBV30
CAWSATSSEQFF
>TRBV14
CASSQDSGRPYEQYF
>TRBV4-3
CASSQDALAEYEQYF
>TRBV27
CASSLGADSYEQYF
>TRBV27
CASSPRTSGIREQYF
>TRBV18
CASSPKLGLDEQYF
>TRBV6-1
CASSEASEGRNYGYTF
>TRBV19
CASSIGTVNNQPQHF
>TRBV4-2
CASSQEGAGAPETQYF